This TCR beta chain emerged from a study of Ad26.COV2.S vaccination and SARS-CoV-2 variants. Turning to the study itself: Ad26.COV2.S, an intramuscular injection, was given once or twice 56 days apart. Study-level results: Vaccinees showed greater spike-specific TCR breadth than placebo recipients. In vaccinated individuals, spike-specific CD8+ and CD4+ T cell responses reportedly displayed substantial breadth.

Trimming stripped 3 bases from V and 6 bases from J, with 15 bases between. Germline-derived CDR1 and CDR2 are SGHRS and YFSETQ. There are 15 residues in the CDR3. Profiled with immunoSEQ multiplex PCR; TCRdb holds only in-frame clones, not every one. The repertoire has some 340,000 clones, around 84% of them found once; the top ten carry under 2%. For this clone: Its antigen is unidentified.

Sample treatment: roughly 19 received Ad26.COV2.S at low or high dose, single or two shots; about 5 received placebo; per-sample allocation not given. Day 63 following the first vaccine or placebo injection was when the samples were taken. This chain links TRBV5-1 with TRBJ2-2, with D perhaps matching TRBD2 (5 bases). The specimen comprised peripheral blood, sampled in a trial of Ad26.COV2.S vaccine versus placebo. This receptor was taken from a person between 18 and 59 years old who received the Ad26.COV2.S COVID-19 vaccine or a placebo. DNA for the CDR3: TGCGCCAGCAGCTGGAAGGGAGTCGGTCCCGGGGAGCTGTTTTTT. It codes for CASSWKGVGPGELFF.